This TCR beta chain emerged from a study of OX40 agonist ivuxolimab in advanced cancers. The ends were cut back, 9 bases at V and 3 bases at J, with 11 bases in the middle. CDR1 is MDHEN, CDR2 SYDVKM, per germline. The CDR3 loop spans 12 amino acids. Using immunoSEQ multiplex PCR, the repertoire was profiled, and TCRdb retains in-frame clones only, with some absent. The table records about 120,000 clones, 85% to 90% of them present only once. V and J are TRBV28 and TRBJ1-1, with D maybe TRBD1 (5 bases). The sequences come from CD4+ or CD8+ T cells sorted from blood, collected in a trial of the OX40 agonist ivuxolimab. The sequence derives from an adult with an advanced solid tumor such as melanoma, head and neck, liver or kidney cancer. As DNA, the CDR3 is TGTGCCAGTGCCCGGGGGTACACTGAAGCTTTCTTT. Encoded protein: CASARGYTEAFF. The full variable domain, with the rest looked up from reference TRBV28 and TRBJ1-1, is DVKVTQSSRYLVKRTGEKVFLECVQDMDHENMFWYRQDPGLGLRLIYFSYDVKMKEKGDIPEGYSVSREKKERFSLILESASTNQTSMYLCASARGYTEAFFGQGTRLTVV.